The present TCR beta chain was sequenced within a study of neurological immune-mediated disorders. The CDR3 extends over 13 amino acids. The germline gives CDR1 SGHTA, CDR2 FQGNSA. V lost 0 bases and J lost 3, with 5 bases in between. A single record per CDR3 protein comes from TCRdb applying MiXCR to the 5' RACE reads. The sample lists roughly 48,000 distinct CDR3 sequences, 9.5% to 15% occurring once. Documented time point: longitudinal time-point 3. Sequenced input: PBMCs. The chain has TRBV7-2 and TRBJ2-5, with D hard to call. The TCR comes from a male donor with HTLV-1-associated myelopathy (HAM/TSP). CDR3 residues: CASSLARKETQYF. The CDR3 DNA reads TGTGCCAGCAGCTTAGCTCGAAAAGAGACCCAGTACTTC.